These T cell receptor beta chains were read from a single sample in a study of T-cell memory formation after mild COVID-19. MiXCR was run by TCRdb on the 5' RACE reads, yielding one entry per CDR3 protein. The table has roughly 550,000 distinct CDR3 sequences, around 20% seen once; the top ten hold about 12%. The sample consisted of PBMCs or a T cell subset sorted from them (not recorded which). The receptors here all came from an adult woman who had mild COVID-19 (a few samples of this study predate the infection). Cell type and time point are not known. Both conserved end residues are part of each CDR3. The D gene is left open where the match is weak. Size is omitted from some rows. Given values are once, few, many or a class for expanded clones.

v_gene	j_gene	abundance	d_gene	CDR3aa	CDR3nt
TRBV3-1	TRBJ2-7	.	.	CASTSVGIANEQYF	TGTGCCAGCACCTCCGTGGGAATCGCGAACGAGCAGTACTTC
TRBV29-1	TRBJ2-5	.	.	CSVGEIGGLQETQYF	TGCAGCGTTGGGGAGATCGGGGGGCTCCAAGAGACCCAGTACTTC
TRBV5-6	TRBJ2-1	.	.	CASSPVYETYEQFF	TGTGCCAGCAGCCCGGTCTATGAGACGTATGAGCAGTTCTTC
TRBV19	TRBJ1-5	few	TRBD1	CASSTGQVNQPQHF	TGTGCCAGTAGTACCGGACAGGTTAATCAGCCCCAGCATTTT
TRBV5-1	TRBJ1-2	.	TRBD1	CASSLGVTGVYGYTF	TGCGCCAGCAGCTTGGGTGTGACAGGGGTCTATGGCTACACCTTC
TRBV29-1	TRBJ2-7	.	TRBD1	CSVEETTGKEQYF	TGCAGCGTTGAAGAGACGACAGGGAAGGAGCAGTACTTC
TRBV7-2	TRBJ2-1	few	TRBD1	CASSLASGTGDSSYNEQFF	TGTGCCAGCAGCTTAGCCTCCGGGACAGGGGATAGCTCCTACAATGAGCAGTTCTTC
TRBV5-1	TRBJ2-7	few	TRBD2	CATSPSAGENYEQYF	TGCGCCACCTCTCCATCTGCGGGGGAGAACTACGAGCAGTACTTC
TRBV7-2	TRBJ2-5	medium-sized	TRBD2	CASSYGTSRETQYF	TGTGCCAGCAGCTACGGGACTAGCCGAGAGACCCAGTACTTC
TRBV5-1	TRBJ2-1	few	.	CASSLEVGTEYNEQFF	TGCGCCAGCAGCTTGGAGGTGGGTACAGAATACAATGAGCAGTTCTTC
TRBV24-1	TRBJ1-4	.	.	CATDLTGTTCEKLFF	TGTGCCACCGACTTAACAGGGACAACTTGTGAAAAACTGTTTTTT
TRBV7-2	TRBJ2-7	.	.	CASSLLGNYEQYF	TGTGCCAGCAGCTTATTAGGTAACTACGAGCAGTACTTC
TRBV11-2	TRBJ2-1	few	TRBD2	CASSLVPGGPGEQFF	TGTGCCAGCAGCCTAGTTCCGGGGGGGCCGGGTGAGCAGTTCTTC
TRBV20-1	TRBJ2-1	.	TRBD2	CSATGSGGVSNEQFF	TGCAGTGCTACGGGTAGCGGGGGGGTAAGCAATGAGCAGTTCTTC
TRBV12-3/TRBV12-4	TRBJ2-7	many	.	CASGNRASSYEQYF	TGTGCCAGCGGAAACAGGGCGAGCTCCTACGAGCAGTACTTC
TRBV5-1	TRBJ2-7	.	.	CASSSGQNSYEQYF	TGCGCCAGCAGCTCCGGACAGAACTCCTACGAGCAGTACTTC
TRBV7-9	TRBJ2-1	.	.	CASSLTAAYNEQFF	TGTGCCAGCAGCCTAACAGCCGCCTACAATGAGCAGTTCTTC
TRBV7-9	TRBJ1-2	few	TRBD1	CASSRDRGVGGYTF	TGTGCCAGCAGCCGGGACAGGGGGGTCGGTGGCTACACCTTC
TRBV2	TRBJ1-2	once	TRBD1	CASRSGTGDYGYTF	TGTGCCAGCAGATCCGGGACAGGGGACTATGGCTACACCTTC
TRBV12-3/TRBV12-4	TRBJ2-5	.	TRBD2	CASRRGLAEEETQYF	TGTGCCAGCAGGCGGGGACTAGCGGAAGAAGAGACCCAGTACTTC
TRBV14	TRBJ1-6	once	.	CASSLNLRGNSPLHF	TGTGCCAGCAGCTTGAACCTTAGGGGTAATTCACCCCTCCACTTT
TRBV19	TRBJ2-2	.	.	CAARGGSNTGELFF	TGTGCCGCCCGCGGCGGCTCGAACACCGGGGAGCTGTTTTTT